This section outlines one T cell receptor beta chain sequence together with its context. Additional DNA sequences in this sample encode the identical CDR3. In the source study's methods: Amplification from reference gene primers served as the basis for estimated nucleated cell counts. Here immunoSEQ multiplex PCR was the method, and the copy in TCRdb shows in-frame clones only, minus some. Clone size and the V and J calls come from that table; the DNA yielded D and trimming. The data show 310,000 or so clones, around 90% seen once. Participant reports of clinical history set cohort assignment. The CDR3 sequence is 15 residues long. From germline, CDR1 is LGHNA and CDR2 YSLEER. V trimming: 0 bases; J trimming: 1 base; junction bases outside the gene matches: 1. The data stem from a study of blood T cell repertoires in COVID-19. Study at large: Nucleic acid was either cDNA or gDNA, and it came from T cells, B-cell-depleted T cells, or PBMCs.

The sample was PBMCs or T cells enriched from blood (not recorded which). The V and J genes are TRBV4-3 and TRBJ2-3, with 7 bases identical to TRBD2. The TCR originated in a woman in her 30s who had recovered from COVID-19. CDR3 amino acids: CASSQEGGGTDTQYF. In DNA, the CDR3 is TGCGCCAGCAGCCAAGAGGGAGGGGGCACAGATACGCAGTATTTT.